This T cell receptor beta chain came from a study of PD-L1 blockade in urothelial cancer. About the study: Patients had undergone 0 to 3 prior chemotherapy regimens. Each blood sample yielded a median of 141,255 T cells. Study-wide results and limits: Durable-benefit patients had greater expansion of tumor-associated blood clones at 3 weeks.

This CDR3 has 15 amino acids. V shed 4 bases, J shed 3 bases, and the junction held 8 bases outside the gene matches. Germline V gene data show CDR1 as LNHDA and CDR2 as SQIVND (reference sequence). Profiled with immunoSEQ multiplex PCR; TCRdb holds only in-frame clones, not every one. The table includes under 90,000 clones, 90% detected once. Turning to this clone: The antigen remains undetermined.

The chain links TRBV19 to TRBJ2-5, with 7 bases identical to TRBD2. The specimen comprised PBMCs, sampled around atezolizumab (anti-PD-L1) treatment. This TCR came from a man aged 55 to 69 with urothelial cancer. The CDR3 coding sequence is TGTGCCAGTAGTACCCTCGCCGGGGGGAAAGAGACCCAGTACTTC. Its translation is CASSTLAGGKETQYF.